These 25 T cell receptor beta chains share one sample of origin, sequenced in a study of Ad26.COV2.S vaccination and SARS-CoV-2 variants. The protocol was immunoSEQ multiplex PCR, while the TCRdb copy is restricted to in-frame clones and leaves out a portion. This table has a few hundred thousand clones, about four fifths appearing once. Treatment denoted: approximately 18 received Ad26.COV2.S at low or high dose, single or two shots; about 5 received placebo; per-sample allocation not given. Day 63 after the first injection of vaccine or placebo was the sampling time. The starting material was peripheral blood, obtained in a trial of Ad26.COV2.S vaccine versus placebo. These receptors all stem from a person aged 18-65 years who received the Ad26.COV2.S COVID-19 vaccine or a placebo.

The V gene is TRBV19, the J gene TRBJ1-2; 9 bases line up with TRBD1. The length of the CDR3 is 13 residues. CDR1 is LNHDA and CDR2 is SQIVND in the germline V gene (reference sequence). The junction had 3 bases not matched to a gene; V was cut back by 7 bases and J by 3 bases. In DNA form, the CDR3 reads TGTGCCAGTAAAACAGGGGGCGACTATGGCTACACCTTC. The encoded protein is CASKTGGDYGYTF. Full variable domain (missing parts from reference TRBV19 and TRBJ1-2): DGGITQSPKYLFRKEGQNVTLSCEQNLNHDAMYWYRQDPGQGLRLIYYSQIVNDFQKGDIAEGYSVSREKKESFPLTVTSAQKNPTAFYLCASKTGGDYGYTFGSGTRLTVV.

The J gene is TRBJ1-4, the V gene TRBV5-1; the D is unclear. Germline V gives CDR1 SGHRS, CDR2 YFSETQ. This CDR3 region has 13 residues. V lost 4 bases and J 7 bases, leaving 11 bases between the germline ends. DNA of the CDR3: TGCGCCAGCAGCCCATCCAACTTTGAAAAACTGTTTTTT. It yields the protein CASSPSNFEKLFF.

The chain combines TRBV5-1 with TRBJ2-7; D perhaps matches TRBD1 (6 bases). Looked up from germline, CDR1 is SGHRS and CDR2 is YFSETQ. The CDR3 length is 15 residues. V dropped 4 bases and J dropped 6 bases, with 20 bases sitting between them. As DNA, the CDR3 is TGCGCCAGCAGCCTGGGACACCGTGGGCCAGGCGAGCAGTACTTC. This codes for CASSLGHRGPGEQYF.

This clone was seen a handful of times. CDR3 sequence: CASSYGSNQPQHF. Here the CDR3 DNA reads TGTGCCAGCAGTTACGGGTCCAATCAGCCCCAGCATTTT. This sequence joins TRBV6-5 and TRBJ1-5, with unresolved D. Trimming left V 2 bases short and J 3 bases short, with 5 bases between. The CDR3 is 13 residues long. Per the germline V gene, CDR1 is MNHEY and CDR2 is SVGAGI.

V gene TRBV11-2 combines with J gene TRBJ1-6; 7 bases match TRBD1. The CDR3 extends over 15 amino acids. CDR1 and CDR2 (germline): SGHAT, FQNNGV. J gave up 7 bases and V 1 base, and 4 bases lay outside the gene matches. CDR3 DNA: TGTGCCAGCAGCTTAGTTGGGACAGTAAATTCACCCCTCCACTTT. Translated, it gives CASSLVGTVNSPLHF. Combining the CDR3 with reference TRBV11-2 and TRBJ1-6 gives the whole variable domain EAGVAQSPRYKIIEKRQSVAFWCNPISGHATLYWYQQILGQGPKLLIQFQNNGVVDDSQLPKDRFSAERLKGVDSTLKIQPAKLEDSAVYLCASSLVGTVNSPLHFGNGTRLTVT.

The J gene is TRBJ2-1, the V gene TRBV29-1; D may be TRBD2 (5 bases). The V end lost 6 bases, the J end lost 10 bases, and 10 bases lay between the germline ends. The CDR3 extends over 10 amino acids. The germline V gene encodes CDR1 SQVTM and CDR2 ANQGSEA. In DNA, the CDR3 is TGCAGCGTCCGGACGGGAGAGCAGTTCTTC. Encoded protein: CSVRTGEQFF.

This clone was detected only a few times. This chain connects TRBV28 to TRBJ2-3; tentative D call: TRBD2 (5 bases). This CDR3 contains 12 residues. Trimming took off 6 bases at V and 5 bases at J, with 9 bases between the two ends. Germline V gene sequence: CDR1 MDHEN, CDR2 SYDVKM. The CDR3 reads CASSQGGDTQYF. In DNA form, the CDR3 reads TGTGCCAGCAGCCAAGGAGGAGATACGCAGTATTTT.

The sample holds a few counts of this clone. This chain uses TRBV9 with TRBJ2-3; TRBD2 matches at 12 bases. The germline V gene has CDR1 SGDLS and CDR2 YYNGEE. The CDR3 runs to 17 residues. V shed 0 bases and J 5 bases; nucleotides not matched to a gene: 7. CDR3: CASSVVGSSGRGDTQYF. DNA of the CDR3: TGTGCCAGCAGCGTAGTTGGATCTAGCGGGAGGGGAGATACGCAGTATTTT.

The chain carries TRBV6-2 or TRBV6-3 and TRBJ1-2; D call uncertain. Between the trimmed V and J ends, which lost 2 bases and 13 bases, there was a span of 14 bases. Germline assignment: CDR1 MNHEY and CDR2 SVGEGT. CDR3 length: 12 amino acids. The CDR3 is CASSYVTRIITF. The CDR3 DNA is TGTGCCAGCAGTTACGTGACTCGTATTATCACCTTC.

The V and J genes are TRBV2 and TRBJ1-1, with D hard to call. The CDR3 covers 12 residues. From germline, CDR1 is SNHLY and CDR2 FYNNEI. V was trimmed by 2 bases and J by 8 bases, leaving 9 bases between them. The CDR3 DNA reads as TGTGCCAGCAGTGAAAACGCAGCCGAAGCTTTCTTT. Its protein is CASSENAAEAFF.

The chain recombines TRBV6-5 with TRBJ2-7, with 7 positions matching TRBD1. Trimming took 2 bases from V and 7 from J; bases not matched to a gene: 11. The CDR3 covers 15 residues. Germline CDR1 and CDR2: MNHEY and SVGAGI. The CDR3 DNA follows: TGTGCCAGCAGTTACACTCCGGGACAGACCTGGGAGCAGTACTTC. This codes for CASSYTPGQTWEQYF.

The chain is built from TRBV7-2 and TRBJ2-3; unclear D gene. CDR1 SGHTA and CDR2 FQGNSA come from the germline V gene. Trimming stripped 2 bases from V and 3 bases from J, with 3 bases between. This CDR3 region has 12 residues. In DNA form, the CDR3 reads TGTGCCAGCAGCTTACTGACAGATACGCAGTATTTT. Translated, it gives CASSLLTDTQYF. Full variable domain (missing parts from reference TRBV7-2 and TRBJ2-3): GAGVSQSPSNKVTEKGKDVELRCDPISGHTALYWYRQSLGQGLEFLIYFQGNSAPDKSGLPSDRFSAERTGGSVSTLTIQRTQQEDSAVYLCASSLLTDTQYFGPGTRLTVL.

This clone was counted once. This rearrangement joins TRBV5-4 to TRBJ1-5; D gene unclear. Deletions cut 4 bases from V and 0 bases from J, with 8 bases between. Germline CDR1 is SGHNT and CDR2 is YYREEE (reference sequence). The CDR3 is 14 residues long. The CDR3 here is CASSLEGSNQPQHF. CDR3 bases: TGTGCCAGCAGCCTCGAGGGTAGCAATCAGCCCCAGCATTTT.

CDR3 sequence: CASSLLALSKETQYF. CDR3 DNA: TGTGCCAGCAGCCTACTAGCGCTATCCAAAGAGACCCAGTACTTC. The J gene is TRBJ2-5, the V gene TRBV11-2; the match to TRBD2 covers 7 bases. The junction had 9 bases not matched to a gene; V was cut back by 5 bases and J by 3 bases. The CDR3 extends over 15 amino acids. Per the germline V gene, CDR1 is SGHAT and CDR2 is FQNNGV.

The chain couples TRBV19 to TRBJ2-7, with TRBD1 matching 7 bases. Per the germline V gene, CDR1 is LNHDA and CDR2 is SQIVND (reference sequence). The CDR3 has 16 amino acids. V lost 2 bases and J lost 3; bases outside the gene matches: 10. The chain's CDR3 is CASSIQPGQSHYEQYF. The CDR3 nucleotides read TGTGCCAGTAGTATACAGCCGGGACAGTCCCACTACGAGCAGTACTTC.

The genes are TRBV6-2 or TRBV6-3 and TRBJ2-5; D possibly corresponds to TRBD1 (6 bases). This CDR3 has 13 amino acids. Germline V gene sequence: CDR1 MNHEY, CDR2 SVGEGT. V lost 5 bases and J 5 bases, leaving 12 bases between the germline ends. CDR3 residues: CASSTGSSETQYF. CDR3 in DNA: TGTGCCAGCAGTACAGGGTCCTCGGAGACCCAGTACTTC.

The CDR3 reads CASSTGQAGNTEAFF. The DNA for the CDR3 is TGTGCCAGTAGTACCGGACAGGCGGGGAACACTGAAGCTTTCTTT. The rearrangement links TRBV19 to TRBJ1-1; TRBD1 aligns across 7 bases. The CDR3 consists of 15 residues. V lost 4 bases to trimming and J lost 1 base; unmatched junction nucleotides: 6. Per the germline V gene, CDR1 is LNHDA and CDR2 is SQIVND (reference sequence).

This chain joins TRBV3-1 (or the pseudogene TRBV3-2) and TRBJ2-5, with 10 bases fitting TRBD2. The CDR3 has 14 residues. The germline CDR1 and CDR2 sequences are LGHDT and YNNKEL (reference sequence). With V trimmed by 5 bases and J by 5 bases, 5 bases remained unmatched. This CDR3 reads CASSSSGGRETQYF. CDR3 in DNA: TGTGCCAGCAGCTCTAGCGGGGGTAGGGAGACCCAGTACTTC.

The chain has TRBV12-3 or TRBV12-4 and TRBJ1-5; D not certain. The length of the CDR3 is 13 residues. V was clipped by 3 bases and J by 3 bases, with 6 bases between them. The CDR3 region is CASSLSINQPQHF. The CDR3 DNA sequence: TGTGCCAGCAGTTTGTCTATCAATCAGCCCCAGCATTTT.

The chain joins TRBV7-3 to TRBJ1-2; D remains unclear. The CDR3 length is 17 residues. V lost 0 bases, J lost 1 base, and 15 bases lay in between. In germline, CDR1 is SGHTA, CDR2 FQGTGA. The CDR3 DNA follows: TGTGCCAGCAGCTTAACGGGTCAGGCGAGAGTTAACTATGGCTACACCTTC. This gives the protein CASSLTGQARVNYGYTF.

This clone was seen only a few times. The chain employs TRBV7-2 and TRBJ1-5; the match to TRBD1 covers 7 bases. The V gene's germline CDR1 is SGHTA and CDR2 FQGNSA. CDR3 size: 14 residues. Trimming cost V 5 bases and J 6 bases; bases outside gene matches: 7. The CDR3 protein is CASSPQGGPQPQHF. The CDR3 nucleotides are TGTGCCAGCAGCCCCCAGGGGGGGCCTCAGCCCCAGCATTTT.

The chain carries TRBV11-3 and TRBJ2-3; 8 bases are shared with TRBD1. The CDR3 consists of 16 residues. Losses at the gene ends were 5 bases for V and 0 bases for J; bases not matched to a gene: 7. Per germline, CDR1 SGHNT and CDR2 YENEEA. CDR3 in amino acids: CASSPGQGLSTDTQYF. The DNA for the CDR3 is TGTGCCAGCAGCCCAGGACAGGGACTTAGCACAGATACGCAGTATTTT.

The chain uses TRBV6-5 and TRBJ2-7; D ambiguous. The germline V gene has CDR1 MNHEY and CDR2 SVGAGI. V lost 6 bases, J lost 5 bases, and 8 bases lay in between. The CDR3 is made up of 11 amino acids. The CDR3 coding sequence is TGTGCCAGCAGCCCCCTTCACGAGCAGTACTTC. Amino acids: CASSPLHEQYF.

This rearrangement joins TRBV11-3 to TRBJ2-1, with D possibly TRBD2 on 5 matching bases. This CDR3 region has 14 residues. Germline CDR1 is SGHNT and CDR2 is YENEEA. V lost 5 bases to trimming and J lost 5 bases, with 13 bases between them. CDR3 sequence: CASSRELEDNEQFF. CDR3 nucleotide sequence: TGTGCCAGCAGCCGGGAACTTGAGGACAATGAGCAGTTCTTC.

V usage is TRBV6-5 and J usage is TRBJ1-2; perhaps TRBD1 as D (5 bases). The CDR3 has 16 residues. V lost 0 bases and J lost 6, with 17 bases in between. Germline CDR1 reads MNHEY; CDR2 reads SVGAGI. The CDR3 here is CASSYSPGTGKNGYTF. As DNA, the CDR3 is TGTGCCAGCAGTTACTCCCCGGGTACAGGAAAGAATGGCTACACCTTC.